The 4 T cell receptor beta chains listed next were all sequenced from one sample in a study of control samples from healthy donors and cancer patients. Libraries were prepared by immunoSEQ multiplex PCR; TCRdb keeps only in-frame clonotypes and omits some of them. This table holds 150,000 to 200,000 clones, around 94% found once. Sequencing used blood. The receptors were sampled from a young man in good health.

The chain has TRBV24-1 and TRBJ1-2; D unresolved. The CDR3 is made up of 17 amino acids. Trimming removed 0 bases from V and 0 bases from J, with 13 bases in between. Germline V gene data show CDR1 as KGHDR and CDR2 as SFDVKD. The CDR3 reads CATSDLIHQLTNYGYTF. Here the CDR3 DNA reads TGTGCCACCAGTGATTTGATTCACCAGCTAACTAACTATGGCTACACCTTC.

This chain uses TRBV6-2 or TRBV6-3 with TRBJ1-1; 7 positions match TRBD1. J lost 4 bases, V lost 6 bases, and 2 bases had no gene match. Germline values: CDR1 MNHEY, CDR2 SVGEGT. The CDR3 contains 12 residues. The CDR3 bases are TGTGCCAGCAGCAGGGGGGTCACTGAAGCTTTCTTT. Protein: CASSRGVTEAFF.

Here the CDR3 reads CASSMALKNTEAFF. DNA of the CDR3: TGTGCCAGTAGTATGGCACTTAAGAACACTGAAGCTTTCTTT. The V call is TRBV19, the J call TRBJ1-1; D gene ambiguous. V was pared by 3 bases and J by 1 base, with 9 bases between. The germline gives CDR1 LNHDA, CDR2 SQIVND (reference sequence). The CDR3 totals 14 residues. Together with reference TRBV19 and TRBJ1-1, the CDR3 gives the full variable domain: DGGITQSPKYLFRKEGQNVTLSCEQNLNHDAMYWYRQDPGQGLRLIYYSQIVNDFQKGDIAEGYSVSREKKESFPLTVTSAQKNPTAFYLCASSMALKNTEAFFGQGTRLTVV.

This chain uses TRBV27 with TRBJ2-7; D remains ambiguous. Germline CDR1 is MNHEY and CDR2 is SMNVEV (reference sequence). The CDR3 has 11 amino acids. Trimming left V 3 bases short and J 5 bases short, with 5 bases between. This CDR3 reads CASSFGDEQYF. In DNA form, the CDR3 reads TGTGCCAGCAGTTTTGGGGACGAGCAGTACTTC.